A single sample gave rise to the 23 T cell receptor beta chains below, sequenced in a study of blood T cell repertoires in COVID-19. Assay: immunoSEQ multiplex PCR; the TCRdb copy retains only in-frame clones and omits some. The sample holds about 80,000 clones, 70% to 80% seen once. The sample was peripheral blood. The receptors stem from a man between 65 and 79 years old with active or convalescent COVID-19.

This clone was seen a single time. The J gene is TRBJ1-2, the V gene TRBV30; tentatively, D is TRBD1 (6 bases). Germline CDR1 is GTSNPN and CDR2 is SVGIG (reference sequence). V was shortened by 2 bases and J by 0 bases, with 13 bases between the two germline ends. CDR3 size: 15 residues. The CDR3 sequence: CAWSNGQLANYGYTF. CDR3 DNA sequence: TGTGCCTGGAGTAATGGACAGTTAGCTAACTATGGCTACACCTTC.

This clone showed up just a few times. The J gene is TRBJ1-4, the V gene TRBV6-5, with no clear D. Germline assignment: CDR1 MNHEY and CDR2 SVGAGI. Deletions cut 6 bases from V and 10 bases from J, with 15 bases between. The CDR3 totals 13 residues. The CDR3 bases are TGTGCCAGCAGAGTAAGGGAGGGAGGAAAACTGTTTTTT. The encoded protein is CASRVREGGKLFF.

The chain links TRBV4-1 to TRBJ1-5, with TRBD1 as a possible D gene (6 bases). The CDR3 runs 16 residues. V gave up 0 bases and J gave up 7 bases, with 16 bases separating them. Germline CDR1 MGHRA, CDR2 YSYEKL. Here the CDR3 DNA reads TGCGCCAGCAGCCAAGAACTTCCAGGGGAAGTCCAGCCCCAGCATTTT. As protein: CASSQELPGEVQPQHF.

This chain joins TRBV2 and TRBJ1-1; D remains ambiguous. V lost 5 bases to trimming and J lost 1 base, with 20 bases between them. The CDR3 runs to 17 residues. The germline V gene has CDR1 SNHLY and CDR2 FYNNEI. The CDR3 nucleotides are TGTGCCAGCAGTCGAAGGTCCGGAGGCCCAGCGAACACTGAAGCTTTCTTT. This codes for CASSRRSGGPANTEAFF.

V usage is TRBV6-1 and J usage is TRBJ1-2; maybe TRBD1 (5 bases). This CDR3 has 15 amino acids. V was clipped by 2 bases and J by 3 bases, with 13 bases between them. The germline CDR1 and CDR2 sequences are MNHNS and SASEGT. The CDR3, as DNA: TGTGCCAGCAGTGAACTCGGCAGGGCTCACTATGGCTACACCTTC. This sequence encodes CASSELGRAHYGYTF.

This clone appeared a single time. V and J are TRBV5-6 and TRBJ2-1; TRBD1 matches at 7 bases. Trimming cost V 7 bases and J 4 bases; bases outside gene matches: 2. This CDR3 has 12 amino acids. Germline-derived CDR1 and CDR2 are SGHDT and YYEEEE. The CDR3 DNA sequence: TGTGCCAGCGGCAGGGGGTACAATGAGCAGTTCTTC. Its protein is CASGRGYNEQFF.

The V call is TRBV7-8, the J call TRBJ2-1; TRBD2 aligns across 11 bases. The length of the CDR3 is 18 residues. Germline V gene lookup returns CDR1 SGHVS and CDR2 FQNEAQ. The V gene end was trimmed by 3 bases and the J gene end by 2 bases; junction bases not matched to a gene: 9. This chain's CDR3 is CASSLGSGGDGTYNEQFF. CDR3 bases: TGTGCCAGCAGCTTGGGTAGCGGGGGGGATGGAACCTACAATGAGCAGTTCTTC. The full variable domain, its missing parts supplied by reference TRBV7-8 and TRBJ2-1, is GAGVSQSPRYKVAKRGQDVALRCDPISGHVSLFWYQQALGQGPEFLTYFQNEAQLDKSGLPSDRFFAERPEGSVSTLKIQRTQQEDSAVYLCASSLGSGGDGTYNEQFFGPGTRLTVL.

The V gene is TRBV5-5, the J gene TRBJ2-7; 11 bases match TRBD2. V was clipped by 3 bases and J by 5 bases; unmatched bases: 4. Germline loops: CDR1 SGHKS, CDR2 YYEKEE (reference sequence). The CDR3 is made up of 14 amino acids. CDR3 in amino acids: CASSYSGGADEQYF. CDR3 DNA: TGTGCCAGCAGCTATAGCGGGGGGGCCGACGAGCAGTACTTC.

This clone was seen more than once but under ten times. The chain is built from TRBV6-1 and TRBJ1-5, with D unclear. Trimming took off 0 bases at V and 11 bases at J, with 17 bases between the two ends. Germline V gene sequence: CDR1 MNHNS, CDR2 SASEGT. This CDR3 contains 15 residues. The CDR3 nucleotides are TGTGCCAGCAGTGAAGCCCCGGAGGACGGTCTAACCCAGCATTTT. Encoded protein: CASSEAPEDGLTQHF.

The chain links TRBV30 to TRBJ1-5, with 7 bases aligning to TRBD1. The germline V gene encodes CDR1 GTSNPN and CDR2 SVGIG (reference sequence). J was trimmed by 0 bases and V by 3 bases; bases with no gene match: 5. CDR3 length: 15 residues. The CDR3 DNA sequence: TGTGCCTGGAGCCGGGACAGCTATAGCAATCAGCCCCAGCATTTT. Translating it yields CAWSRDSYSNQPQHF.

The chain has TRBV4-1 and TRBJ2-3; 11 nucleotides match TRBD2. Germline V gives CDR1 MGHRA, CDR2 YSYEKL. J gave up 7 bases and V 3 bases, and 12 bases lay outside the gene matches. This CDR3 is 17 amino acids long. CDR3 coding DNA: TGCGCCAGCAGCCACGAAGTTACGACTAGCGGGGTAAATACGCAGTATTTT. This translates into CASSHEVTTSGVNTQYF.

This chain links TRBV18 with TRBJ2-5; 7 bases line up with TRBD1. This CDR3 has 16 residues. Looked up from germline, CDR1 is KGHSH and CDR2 is LQKENI. The ends lost 3 bases at V and 1 base at J; junction bases unmatched: 8. As DNA, the CDR3 is TGTGCCAGCTCACCTCCCGCAGGGGGAATCCAAGAGACCCAGTACTTC. This encodes CASSPPAGGIQETQYF.

The chain combines TRBV28 with TRBJ1-1; perhaps TRBD1 as D (6 bases). Germline values: CDR1 MDHEN, CDR2 SYDVKM. The V gene lost 5 bases and the J gene lost 0 bases, with 13 bases spanning the gap. The CDR3 covers 15 residues. The CDR3 protein is CASSKGGFMNTEAFF. CDR3 DNA sequence: TGTGCCAGCAGTAAGGGGGGGTTTATGAACACTGAAGCTTTCTTT.

The genes are TRBV7-3 and TRBJ2-5; no definite D call. V gave up 1 base and J gave up 3 bases, with 6 bases separating them. The CDR3 sequence is 13 residues long. From germline, CDR1 is SGHTA and CDR2 FQGTGA. CDR3 sequence: CASSLRAEETQYF. The CDR3 DNA follows: TGTGCCAGCAGCTTAAGGGCAGAAGAGACCCAGTACTTC.

This clone was recorded once. CDR3 region: CASSLWTGRSGANVLTF. CDR3 nucleotides: TGTGCCAGCAGTTTATGGACAGGCCGCTCTGGGGCCAACGTCCTGACTTTC. This chain links TRBV27 with TRBJ2-6; the match to TRBD1 covers 7 bases. The germline V gene has CDR1 MNHEY and CDR2 SMNVEV (reference sequence). Unmatched junction bases numbered 3, after V lost 1 base and J lost 0 bases. The CDR3 runs to 17 residues.

This rearrangement joins TRBV19 to TRBJ2-7; D is possibly TRBD1 (5 bases). V lost 4 bases and J 2 bases, leaving 15 bases between the germline ends. The CDR3 extends over 15 amino acids. Germline V gives CDR1 LNHDA, CDR2 SQIVND (reference sequence). The DNA for the CDR3 is TGTGCCAGTAGTAGCGACAGCACTGGTCCCTACGAGCAGTACTTC. Residues: CASSSDSTGPYEQYF. Full variable domain (remainder filled in from reference TRBV19 and TRBJ2-7): DGGITQSPKYLFRKEGQNVTLSCEQNLNHDAMYWYRQDPGQGLRLIYYSQIVNDFQKGDIAEGYSVSREKKESFPLTVTSAQKNPTAFYLCASSSDSTGPYEQYFGPGTRLTVT.

The V and J genes are TRBV30 and TRBJ1-5, with a possible D match to TRBD1 (6 bases). The germline CDR1 and CDR2 sequences are GTSNPN and SVGIG (reference sequence). The ends were cut back, 0 bases at V and 4 bases at J, with 13 bases in the middle. The CDR3 contains 15 residues. The CDR3 region has the DNA TGTGCCTGGAGTGTCCCGGCAGGGGTAAATCAGCCCCAGCATTTT. Translated, it gives CAWSVPAGVNQPQHF.

The J gene is TRBJ1-4, the V gene TRBV7-9, with a possible D match to TRBD1 (6 bases). V shed 4 bases and J shed 8 bases, with 14 bases lying between them. The germline gives CDR1 SEHNR, CDR2 FQNEAQ (reference sequence). CDR3 length: 14 amino acids. CDR3 sequence reads: CASSSQGRGEKLFF. CDR3 sequence (DNA): TGTGCCAGCAGCTCACAGGGAAGAGGGGAAAAACTGTTTTTT.

As DNA, the CDR3 is TGTGCCTGGAAGGCAGGGGGGAATGAAAAACTGTTTTTT. Translation gives CAWKAGGNEKLFF. This chain uses TRBV30 with TRBJ1-4; 7 bases agree with TRBD1. The germline CDR1 and CDR2 sequences are GTSNPN and SVGIG (reference sequence). V gave up 4 bases and J gave up 5 bases; unmatched junction bases: 4. The CDR3 sequence is 13 residues long.

The chain combines TRBV4-1 with TRBJ2-3, with TRBD2 matching over 15 bases. Germline lookup yields CDR1 MGHRA and CDR2 YSYEKL. CDR3 length equals 16 residues. V lost 4 bases to trimming and J lost 5 bases; unmatched junction nucleotides: 4. CDR3 bases: TGCGCCAGCAGCCTAGGACTAGCGGGGGGGAGAGATACGCAGTATTTT. It codes for CASSLGLAGGRDTQYF.

This clone has a single count. The rearrangement uses TRBV5-1 and TRBJ2-5; D is perhaps TRBD2 (5 bases). Trimming took 0 bases from V and 5 from J, leaving 20 bases between them. CDR1 is SGHRS and CDR2 is YFSETQ in the germline V gene. The CDR3 runs to 17 residues. CDR3 DNA sequence: TGCGCCAGCAGCTTGGCCGGGGTACGTGGGGTCCAGGAGACCCAGTACTTC. It encodes CASSLAGVRGVQETQYF.

This clone has only a few counts. The V gene is TRBV19, the J gene TRBJ2-7; 10 nucleotides line up with TRBD2. Germline V lookup: CDR1 LNHDA, CDR2 SQIVND (reference sequence). CDR3 length: 16 amino acids. After removal of 5 bases from V and 2 bases from J, the junction contained 9 bases not matched to a gene. CDR3 amino acids: CASSAPLAGGTYEQYF. CDR3 nucleotide sequence: TGTGCCAGTAGTGCCCCTTTAGCGGGGGGAACCTACGAGCAGTACTTC.

V gene TRBV5-1 combines with J gene TRBJ1-3; the D is unclear. Germline loops: CDR1 SGHRS, CDR2 YFSETQ. This CDR3 is built from 14 residues. V was pared by 1 base and J by 0 bases, with 5 bases between. The CDR3 spells CASSLTGSGNTIYF. The CDR3 DNA sequence: TGCGCCAGCAGCTTGACCGGCTCTGGAAACACCATATATTTT.